This T cell receptor (beta chain) was identified during a study of control samples from healthy donors and cancer patients. Deletions cut 0 bases from V and 0 bases from J, with 6 bases between. The germline V gene has CDR1 SGHKS and CDR2 YYEKEE (reference sequence). The CDR3 extends over 14 amino acids. Sequenced by immunoSEQ multiplex PCR; TCRdb stores in-frame clones only, minus some. Of about 54,000 clones listed, around 97% are singletons. The sample consisted of blood. The chain is built from TRBV5-5 and TRBJ1-1, with D unresolved. This receptor was obtained from a woman between 25 and 40 years old in good health. In nucleotides, the CDR3 is TGTGCCAGCAGCTTGGGTAGCATGAACACTGAAGCTTTCTTT. Translated: CASSLGSMNTEAFF.